This paragraph reports one T cell receptor beta chain. The record originates from a study of blood T cell repertoires in COVID-19. On the study more broadly: Donors in the United States, Italy and Spain gave samples during acute or convalescent COVID-19.

Source study methods: From reference gene primer amplification, estimates of nucleated cell counts were derived. This table comes from immunoSEQ multiplex PCR, and its TCRdb copy is limited to in-frame clones, with some not included. That table furnishes V, J and clone size, whereas the DNA furnished D and trimming. This sample has 200,000 or so clones, with less than 90% found just once. The J segment lost 1 base and the V segment lost 8 bases, leaving 10 bases of the junction unmatched. Germline CDR1 reads KGHSH; CDR2 reads LQKENI. The CDR3 runs 16 residues. Sequenced material: peripheral blood. This chain links TRBV18 with TRBJ2-1; 8 bases match TRBD2. The sequence derives from a human donor in a cohort sampled during active COVID-19. The CDR3 coding sequence is TGTGCCAGCCGAACCGGGCGGGGGGAATCCTACAATGAGCAGTTCTTC. This translates into CASRTGRGESYNEQFF.